The 10 T cell receptor beta chains reported below all come from one sample, sequenced in a study of cytomegalovirus exposure and HLA in healthy donors. With 60 Vbeta and 13 Jbeta primers, the PCR was carried out. The protocol was immunoSEQ multiplex PCR, while the TCRdb copy is restricted to in-frame clones and leaves out a portion. The table records about 130,000 clones, roughly 10% of them present only once. The material sequenced was PBMCs. Receptors originate from a woman aged 18-35 years in good health and CMV-seropositive.

This clone has more than one count but fewer than ten. For the CDR3, the DNA is TGTGCCAGCATGCGGGCGGGGCACATTCAGTACTTC. This codes for CASMRAGHIQYF. This chain uses TRBV28 with TRBJ2-4; tentative D call: TRBD2 (6 bases). The V and J ends lost 7 bases and 8 bases respectively, with 12 bases between them. The germline V gene has CDR1 MDHEN and CDR2 SYDVKM. The CDR3 is made up of 12 amino acids.

There are a few counts of this clone. The chain combines TRBV9 with TRBJ2-7; TRBD1 agrees at 7 bases. This CDR3 is 12 amino acids long. V was pared by 7 bases and J by 3 bases, with 4 bases of the junction left unmatched. Germline loops: CDR1 SGDLS, CDR2 YYNGEE. CDR3: CASSDRDYEQYF. For the CDR3, the DNA is TGTGCCAGCTCCGACAGGGACTACGAGCAGTACTTC.

The chain is built from TRBV7-6 and TRBJ1-4; TRBD1 is a possible D gene (6 bases). With 5 bases removed from V and 8 bases from J, the gap between germline ends came to 18 bases. Germline CDR1 is SGHVS and CDR2 is FNYEAQ. The CDR3 is made up of 15 amino acids. The CDR3 loop reads CASSKKTGGGEKLFF. The CDR3 DNA follows: TGTGCCAGCAGCAAAAAGACAGGCGGAGGAGAAAAACTGTTTTTT.

This clone appeared a few times. The rearrangement joins TRBV19 to TRBJ2-1, with D perhaps TRBD2 (5 bases). The V gene lost 3 bases and the J gene lost 3 bases, with 15 bases spanning the gap. The CDR3 has 16 amino acids. Germline loops: CDR1 LNHDA, CDR2 SQIVND (reference sequence). CDR3 DNA sequence: TGTGCCAGTAGTATGGACGGTCGCGGGTACTACAATGAGCAGTTCTTC. Translated, it gives CASSMDGRGYYNEQFF.

There are a few counts of this clone. The chain recombines TRBV27 with TRBJ2-6; D might be TRBD1 (5 bases). This CDR3 is built from 15 residues. V gave up 9 bases and J gave up 4 bases, with 16 bases separating them. Germline V gene sequence: CDR1 MNHEY, CDR2 SMNVEV (reference sequence). The CDR3 sequence is CASKDSVWGANVLTF. CDR3 bases: TGTGCCAGTAAAGACAGCGTTTGGGGGGCCAACGTCCTGACTTTC.

The chain links TRBV6-6 to TRBJ2-3; D is uncertain. V was pared by 1 base and J by 3 bases, with 2 bases between. CDR3 size: 12 residues. Germline values: CDR1 MNHNY, CDR2 SVGAGI (reference sequence). The CDR3 bases are TGTGCCAGCAGTTACTTAACAGATACGCAGTATTTT. As protein: CASSYLTDTQYF.

This clone was counted between two and nine times. The chain combines TRBV7-6 with TRBJ2-7; D is perhaps TRBD1 (5 bases). Trimming took off 2 bases at V and 3 bases at J, with 17 bases between the two ends. The CDR3 has 16 residues. Germline CDR1 reads SGHVS; CDR2 reads FNYEAQ. The CDR3 region is CASSLNLAGLNYEQYF. CDR3 in DNA: TGTGCCAGCAGCTTAAACCTCGCAGGGCTCAACTACGAGCAGTACTTC.

This clone was observed a handful of times. The chain couples TRBV11-2 to TRBJ2-1; perhaps TRBD2 as D (6 bases). Trimming stripped 1 base from V and 4 bases from J, with 11 bases between. Germline V CDR1 and CDR2: SGHAT, FQNNGV. This CDR3 is 15 amino acids long. This CDR3 is CASSLVQEGYNEQFF. CDR3 coding DNA: TGTGCCAGCAGCTTAGTACAGGAGGGTTACAATGAGCAGTTCTTC.

This clone appeared a few times. The chain recombines TRBV25-1 with TRBJ2-7; 8 bases align to TRBD1. CDR3 length: 17 amino acids. Germline V gene sequence: CDR1 MGHDK, CDR2 SYGVNS. V lost 3 bases and J lost 3; bases outside the gene matches: 13. The CDR3 nucleotides read TGTGCCAGCAGTGAGAGGTACCTAGACAGGGGAGGCTACGAGCAGTACTTC. Amino acid sequence: CASSERYLDRGGYEQYF.

This clone is a singleton in its sample. J is TRBJ2-1 and V is TRBV7-8, with D uncertain. Trimming removed 4 bases at V and 15 bases at J, with 16 bases between. Germline V gene lookup returns CDR1 SGHVS and CDR2 FQNEAQ. CDR3 length equals 12 residues. CDR3 residues: CASSSIGGGWFF. In DNA, the CDR3 is TGTGCCAGCAGCTCCATTGGTGGCGGCTGGTTCTTC.